The text below deals with one TCR beta chain. In the study's own analysis: Estimated nucleated cell counts came from reference gene primer amplification. The assay was immunoSEQ multiplex PCR, and TCRdb's table has in-frame clones only and misses some. D and trimming were read from the DNA, whereas the V and J calls and clone size are those reported in that table. The data show about 410,000 clones, about 89% seen once. This entry is derived from a study of blood T cell repertoires in COVID-19. On the study more broadly: Material from acute and convalescent COVID-19 was sourced from the United States, Italy and Spain. The analysed material was cDNA or gDNA that came from T cells, B-cell-depleted T cells, or PBMCs.

Germline V gives CDR1 MNHNY, CDR2 SVGAGI (reference sequence). Trimming removed 4 bases at V and 3 bases at J, with 9 bases between. The CDR3 is made up of 14 amino acids. Seattle patient enrollment occurred during active infection, with longitudinal follow-up thereafter. This rearrangement joins TRBV6-6 to TRBJ2-2; D remains unclear. This receptor was taken from a woman aged 40 to 49 with COVID-19, enrolled during active disease. Sequencing used peripheral blood. CDR3 sequence: CASSSEDYTGELFF. CDR3 DNA sequence: TGTGCCAGCAGTTCCGAGGATTACACCGGGGAGCTGTTTTTT.